This T cell receptor beta chain comes out of a study of blood T cells in healthy people across ages. General study points: Roughly linear declines in TCR beta diversity per million T cells occurred with age.

Germline V CDR1 and CDR2: SGHVS, FNYEAQ. With 1 base removed from V and 4 bases from J, the gap between germline ends came to 8 bases. The CDR3 contains 14 residues. Through a sample-barcoded 5' primer and a J-beta primer mix, a second PCR was run for roughly 6 to 11 cycles. TCRdb re-called the 5' RACE reads through MiXCR, storing one row per CDR3 protein. Here the sample spans some 1.8 million distinct CDR3 sequences, roughly two fifths being singletons. This clonotype was detected only a few times. Its target is unknown. The rearrangement joins TRBV7-6 to TRBJ1-5; no clear D. Sequenced input: blood. The clonotype comes from a human donor in good health. The CDR3 protein is CASSLVGDNQPQHF. The DNA for the CDR3 is TGTGCCAGCAGCTTAGTGGGAGATAATCAGCCCCAGCATTTT.